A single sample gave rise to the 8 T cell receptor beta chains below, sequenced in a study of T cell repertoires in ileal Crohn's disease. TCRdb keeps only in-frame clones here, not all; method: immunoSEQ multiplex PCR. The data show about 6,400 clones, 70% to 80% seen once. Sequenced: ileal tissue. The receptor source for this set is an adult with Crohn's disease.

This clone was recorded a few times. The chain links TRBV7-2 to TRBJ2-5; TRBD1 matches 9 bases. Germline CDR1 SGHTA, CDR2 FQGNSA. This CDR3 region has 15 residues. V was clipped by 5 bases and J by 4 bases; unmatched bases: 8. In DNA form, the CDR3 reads TGTGCCAGCAGCACACGACAGGGGGGGGTAGAGACCCAGTACTTC. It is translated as CASSTRQGGVETQYF.

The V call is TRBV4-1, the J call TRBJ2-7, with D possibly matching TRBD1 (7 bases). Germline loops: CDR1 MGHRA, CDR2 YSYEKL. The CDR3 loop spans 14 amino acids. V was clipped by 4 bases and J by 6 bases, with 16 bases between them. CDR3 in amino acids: CASSLDRVGGEQYF. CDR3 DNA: TGCGCCAGCAGCCTCGACAGGGTGGGAGGCGAGCAGTACTTC.

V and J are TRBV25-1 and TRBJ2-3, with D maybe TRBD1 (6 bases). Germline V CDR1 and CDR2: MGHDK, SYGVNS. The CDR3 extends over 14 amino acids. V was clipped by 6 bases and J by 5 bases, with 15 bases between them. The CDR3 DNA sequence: TGTGCCAGCAGGCCCGAGGGGGTCGGAGATACGCAGTATTTT. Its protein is CASRPEGVGDTQYF.

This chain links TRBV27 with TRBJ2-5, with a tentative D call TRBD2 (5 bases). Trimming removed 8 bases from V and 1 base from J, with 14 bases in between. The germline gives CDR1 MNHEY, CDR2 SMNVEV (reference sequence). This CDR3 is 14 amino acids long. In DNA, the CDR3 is TGTGCCAGCGCGGTGCGGGTAAGCCAAGAGACCCAGTACTTC. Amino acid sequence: CASAVRVSQETQYF.

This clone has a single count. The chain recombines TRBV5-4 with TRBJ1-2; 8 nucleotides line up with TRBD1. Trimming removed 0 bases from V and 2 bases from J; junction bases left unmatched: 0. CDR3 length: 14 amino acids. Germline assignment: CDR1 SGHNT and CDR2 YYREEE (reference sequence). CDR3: CASSLGQGNYGYTF. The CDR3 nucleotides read TGTGCCAGCAGCTTGGGACAGGGGAACTATGGCTACACCTTC.

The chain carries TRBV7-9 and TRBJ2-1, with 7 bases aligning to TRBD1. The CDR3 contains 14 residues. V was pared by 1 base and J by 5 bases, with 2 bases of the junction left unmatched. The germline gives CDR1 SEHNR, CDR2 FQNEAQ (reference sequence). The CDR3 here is CASSLVQGNNEQFF. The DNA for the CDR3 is TGTGCCAGCAGCTTAGTACAGGGGAACAATGAGCAGTTCTTC. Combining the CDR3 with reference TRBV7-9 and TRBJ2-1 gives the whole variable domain DTGVSQNPRHKITKRGQNVTFRCDPISEHNRLYWYRQTLGQGPEFLTYFQNEAQLEKSRLLSDRFSAERPKGSFSTLEIQRTEQGDSAMYLCASSLVQGNNEQFFGPGTRLTVL.

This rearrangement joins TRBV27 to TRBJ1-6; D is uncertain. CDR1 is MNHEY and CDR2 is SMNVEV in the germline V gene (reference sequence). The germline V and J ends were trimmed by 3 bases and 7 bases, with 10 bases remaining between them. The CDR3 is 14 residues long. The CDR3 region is CASSFSGINSPLHF. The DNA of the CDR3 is TGTGCCAGCAGTTTTTCGGGAATAAATTCACCCCTCCACTTT.

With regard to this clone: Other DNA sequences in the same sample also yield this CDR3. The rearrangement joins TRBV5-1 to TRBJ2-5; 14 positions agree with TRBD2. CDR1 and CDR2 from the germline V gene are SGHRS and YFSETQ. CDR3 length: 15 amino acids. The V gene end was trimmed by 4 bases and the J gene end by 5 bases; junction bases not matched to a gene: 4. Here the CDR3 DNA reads TGCGCCAGCAGCGGGACTAGCGGGAGCTGGGAGACCCAGTACTTC. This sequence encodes CASSGTSGSWETQYF.